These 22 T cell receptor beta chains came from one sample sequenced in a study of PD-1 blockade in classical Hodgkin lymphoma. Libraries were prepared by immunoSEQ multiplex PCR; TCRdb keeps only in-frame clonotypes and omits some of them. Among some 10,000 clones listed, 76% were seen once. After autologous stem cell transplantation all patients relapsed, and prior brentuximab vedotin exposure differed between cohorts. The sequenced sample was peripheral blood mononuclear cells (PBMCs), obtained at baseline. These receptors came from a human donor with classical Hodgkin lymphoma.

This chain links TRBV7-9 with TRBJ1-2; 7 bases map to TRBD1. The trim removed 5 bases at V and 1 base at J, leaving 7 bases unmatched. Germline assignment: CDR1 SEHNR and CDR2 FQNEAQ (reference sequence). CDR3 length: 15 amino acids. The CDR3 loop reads CASSPQTGNNYGYTF. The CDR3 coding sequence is TGTGCCAGCAGCCCACAGACAGGGAATAACTATGGCTACACCTTC.

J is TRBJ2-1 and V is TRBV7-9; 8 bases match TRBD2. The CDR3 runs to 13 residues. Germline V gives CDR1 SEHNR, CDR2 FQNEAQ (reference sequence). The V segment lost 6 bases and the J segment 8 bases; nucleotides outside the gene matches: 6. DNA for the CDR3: TGTGCCAGCAGTTCGACTAGCGTAGATGAGCAGTTCTTC. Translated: CASSSTSVDEQFF.

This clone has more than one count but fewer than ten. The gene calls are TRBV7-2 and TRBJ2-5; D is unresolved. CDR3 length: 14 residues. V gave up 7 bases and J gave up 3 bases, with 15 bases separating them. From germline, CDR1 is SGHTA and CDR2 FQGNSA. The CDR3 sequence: CASTPTRLEETQYF. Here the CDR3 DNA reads TGTGCCAGCACCCCGACGCGACTCGAAGAGACCCAGTACTTC.

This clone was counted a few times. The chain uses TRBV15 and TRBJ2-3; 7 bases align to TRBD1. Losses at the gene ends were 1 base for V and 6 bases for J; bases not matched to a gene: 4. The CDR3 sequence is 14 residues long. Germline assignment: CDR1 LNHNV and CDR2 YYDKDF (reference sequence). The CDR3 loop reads CATSRVGTVDTQYF. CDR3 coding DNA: TGTGCCACCAGCAGAGTAGGGACAGTCGATACGCAGTATTTT.

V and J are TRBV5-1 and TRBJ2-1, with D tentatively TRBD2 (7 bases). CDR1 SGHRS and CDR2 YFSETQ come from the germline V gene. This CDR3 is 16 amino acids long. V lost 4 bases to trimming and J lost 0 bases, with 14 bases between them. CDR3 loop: CASSALADSSYNEQFF. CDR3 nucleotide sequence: TGCGCCAGCAGCGCCCTAGCGGACAGCTCCTACAATGAGCAGTTCTTC.

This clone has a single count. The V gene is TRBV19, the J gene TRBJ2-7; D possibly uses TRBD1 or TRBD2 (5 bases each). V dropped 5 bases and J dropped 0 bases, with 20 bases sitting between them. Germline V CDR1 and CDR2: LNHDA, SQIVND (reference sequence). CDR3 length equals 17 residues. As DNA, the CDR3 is TGTGCCAGTAGTCCGGACATCACGGAGGCCTCCTCCTACGAGCAGTACTTC. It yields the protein CASSPDITEASSYEQYF.

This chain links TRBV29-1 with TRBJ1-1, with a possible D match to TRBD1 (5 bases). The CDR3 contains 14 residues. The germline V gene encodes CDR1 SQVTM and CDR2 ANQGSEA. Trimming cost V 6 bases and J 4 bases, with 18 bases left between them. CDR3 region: CSVYGTGKGTEAFF. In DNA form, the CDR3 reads TGCAGCGTATACGGGACGGGGAAGGGCACTGAAGCTTTCTTT.

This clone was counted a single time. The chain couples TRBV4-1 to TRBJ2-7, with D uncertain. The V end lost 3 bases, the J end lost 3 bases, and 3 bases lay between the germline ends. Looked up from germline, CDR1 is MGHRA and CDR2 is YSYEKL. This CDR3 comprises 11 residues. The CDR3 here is CASSHHYEQYF. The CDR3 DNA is TGCGCCAGCAGCCACCACTACGAGCAGTACTTC.

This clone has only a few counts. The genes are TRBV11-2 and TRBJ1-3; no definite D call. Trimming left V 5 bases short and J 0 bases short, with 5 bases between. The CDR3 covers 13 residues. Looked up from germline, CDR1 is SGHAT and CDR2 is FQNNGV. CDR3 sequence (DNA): TGTGCCAGCAGCAACTTCTCTGGAAACACCATATATTTT. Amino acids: CASSNFSGNTIYF.

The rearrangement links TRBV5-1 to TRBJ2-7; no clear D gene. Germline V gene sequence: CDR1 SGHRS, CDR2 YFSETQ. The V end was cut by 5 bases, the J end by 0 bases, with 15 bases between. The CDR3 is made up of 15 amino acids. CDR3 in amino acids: CASSGLGVSSYEQYF. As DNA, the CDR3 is TGCGCCAGCAGTGGGCTTGGGGTAAGCTCCTACGAGCAGTACTTC.

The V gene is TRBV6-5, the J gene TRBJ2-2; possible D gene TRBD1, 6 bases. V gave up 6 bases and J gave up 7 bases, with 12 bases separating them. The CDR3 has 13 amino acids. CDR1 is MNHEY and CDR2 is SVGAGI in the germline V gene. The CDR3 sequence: CASSLQGYGELFF. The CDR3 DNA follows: TGTGCCAGCAGCTTACAGGGATACGGGGAGCTGTTTTTT.

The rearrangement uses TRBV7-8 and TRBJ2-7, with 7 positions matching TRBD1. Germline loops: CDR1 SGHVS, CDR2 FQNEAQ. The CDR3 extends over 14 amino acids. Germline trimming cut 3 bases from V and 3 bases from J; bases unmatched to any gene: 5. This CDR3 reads CASSFRDRDYEQYF. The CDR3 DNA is TGTGCCAGCAGCTTCAGGGACAGAGACTACGAGCAGTACTTC.

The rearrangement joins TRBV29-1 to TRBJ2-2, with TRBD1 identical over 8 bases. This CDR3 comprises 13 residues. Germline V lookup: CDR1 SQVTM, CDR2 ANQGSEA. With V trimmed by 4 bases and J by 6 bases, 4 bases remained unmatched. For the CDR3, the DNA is TGCAGCGTTGGGACAGGGAGTCCCGGGGAGCTGTTTTTT. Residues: CSVGTGSPGELFF.

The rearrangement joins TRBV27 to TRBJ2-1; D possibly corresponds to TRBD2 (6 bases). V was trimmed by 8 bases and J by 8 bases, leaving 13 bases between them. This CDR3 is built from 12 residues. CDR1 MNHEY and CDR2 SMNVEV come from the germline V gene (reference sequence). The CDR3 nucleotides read TGTGCCAGCGGGCGGGATATGGATGAGCAGTTCTTC. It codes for CASGRDMDEQFF.

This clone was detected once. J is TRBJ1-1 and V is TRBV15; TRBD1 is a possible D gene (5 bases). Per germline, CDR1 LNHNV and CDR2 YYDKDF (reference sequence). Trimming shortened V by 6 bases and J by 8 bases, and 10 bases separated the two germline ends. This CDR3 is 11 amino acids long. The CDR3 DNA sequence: TGTGCCACCAGACAGGCCAGAGAAGCTTTCTTT. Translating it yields CATRQAREAFF.

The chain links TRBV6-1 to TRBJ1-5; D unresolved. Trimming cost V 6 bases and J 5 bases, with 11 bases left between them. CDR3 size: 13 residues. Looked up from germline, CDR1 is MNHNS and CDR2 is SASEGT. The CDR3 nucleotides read TGTGCCAGCAGAAGTGGGAGTTATCAGCCCCAGCATTTT. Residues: CASRSGSYQPQHF.

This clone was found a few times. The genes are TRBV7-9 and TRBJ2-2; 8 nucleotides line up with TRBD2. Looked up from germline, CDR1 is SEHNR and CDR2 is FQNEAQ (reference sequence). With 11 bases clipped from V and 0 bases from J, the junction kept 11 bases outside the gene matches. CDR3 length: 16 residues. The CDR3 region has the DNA TGTGCCTGTCCTCCCGGGAGGGCCTCGAACACCGGGGAGCTGTTTTTT. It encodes CACPPGRASNTGELFF.

The chain's CDR3 is CASRSFQGLADTQYF. The CDR3 nucleotides are TGCGCCAGCAGAAGCTTCCAGGGACTAGCGGATACGCAGTATTTT. The chain has TRBV5-1 and TRBJ2-3, with 10 bases identical to TRBD2. Trimming removed 5 bases from V and 6 bases from J; junction bases left unmatched: 9. CDR1 and CDR2 (germline): SGHRS, YFSETQ. The CDR3 is made up of 15 amino acids.

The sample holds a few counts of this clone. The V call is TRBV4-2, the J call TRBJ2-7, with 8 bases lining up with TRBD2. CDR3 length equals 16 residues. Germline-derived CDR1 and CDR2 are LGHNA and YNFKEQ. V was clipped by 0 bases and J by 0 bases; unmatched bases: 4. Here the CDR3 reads CASSQESGTSSYEQYF. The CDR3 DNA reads TGTGCCAGCAGCCAAGAGTCCGGGACTAGCTCCTACGAGCAGTACTTC.

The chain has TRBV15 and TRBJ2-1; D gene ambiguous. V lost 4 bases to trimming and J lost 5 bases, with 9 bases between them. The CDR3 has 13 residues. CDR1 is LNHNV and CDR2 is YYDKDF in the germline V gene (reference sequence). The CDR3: CATSTNRDNEQFF. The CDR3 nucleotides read TGTGCCACCAGCACAAACAGAGACAATGAGCAGTTCTTC.

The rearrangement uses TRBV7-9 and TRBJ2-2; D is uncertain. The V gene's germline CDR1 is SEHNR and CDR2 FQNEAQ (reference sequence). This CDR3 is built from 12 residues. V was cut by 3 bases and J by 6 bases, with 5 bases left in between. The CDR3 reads CASSFSPGELFF. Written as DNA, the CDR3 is TGTGCCAGCAGCTTTAGTCCCGGGGAGCTGTTTTTT.

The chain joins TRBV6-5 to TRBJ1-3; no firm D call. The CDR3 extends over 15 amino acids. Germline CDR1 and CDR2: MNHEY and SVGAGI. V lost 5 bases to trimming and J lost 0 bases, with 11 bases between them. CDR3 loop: CASSGGSSSGNTIYF. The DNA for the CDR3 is TGTGCCAGCAGTGGAGGATCGAGCTCTGGAAACACCATATATTTT.